This TCR beta chain comes out of a study of beta chain features in type 1 diabetes. At the level of the study: Similarity in age, gender and cell yields was seen between patients and healthy donors. Notes on the study in general: Whether TCRB rearrangement is influenced by HLA type was left unresolved in this analysis. A moderate, significant TCRB CDR3 shortening appeared in type 1 diabetes across four CD4+ subsets.

Trimming removed 7 bases from V and 0 bases from J, with 13 bases in between. The CDR3 has 14 amino acids. Germline V gene data show CDR1 as MNHEY and CDR2 as SMNVEV (reference sequence). Over 95% purity was reached by all sorted populations. All of the isolated RNA was reverse transcribed, so expressed TCRB transcripts were sequenced. An average of about 3.6 million reads was obtained for naive, central memory and regulatory T cell samples. Using immunoSEQ multiplex PCR, the repertoire was profiled, and TCRdb retains in-frame clones only, with some absent. Among around 250,000 clones, about 15% were seen once, and the ten largest hold almost 0.02%. The table lists this clone with a few counts. Its antigen remains unidentified.

The sample was naive CD4+ T cells from blood. This receptor was obtained from a young man with type 1 diabetes. The chain uses TRBV27 and TRBJ2-7; tentatively, D is TRBD2 (5 bases). CDR3 sequence: CASMRAGVSYEQYF. CDR3 DNA sequence: TGTGCCAGCATGAGAGCCGGGGTCTCCTACGAGCAGTACTTC.